What follows are 30 T cell receptor beta chains derived from one specimen sequenced in a study of blood T cell repertoires in COVID-19. Sequencing was performed with immunoSEQ multiplex PCR; in TCRdb, only in-frame clones are kept and a portion is missing. The repertoire holds under 80,000 clones, 80% seen once, with about an eighth in the top ten. The sequenced material came from peripheral blood. The receptors derive from a human donor in a cohort sampled during active COVID-19.

The rearrangement uses TRBV6-2 or TRBV6-3 and TRBJ2-7; 11 bases agree with TRBD2. The length of the CDR3 is 15 residues. With 4 bases clipped from V and 0 bases from J, the junction kept 2 bases outside the gene matches. Germline V lookup: CDR1 MNHEY, CDR2 SVGEGT. CDR3 residues: CASSSGLAGSYEQYF. The CDR3 DNA sequence: TGTGCCAGCAGTTCTGGACTAGCGGGCTCCTACGAGCAGTACTTC.

V is TRBV27 and J is TRBJ2-7; D is perhaps TRBD1 (6 bases). This CDR3 has 14 amino acids. The germline CDR1 and CDR2 sequences are MNHEY and SMNVEV (reference sequence). V shed 6 bases and J shed 4 bases, with 16 bases lying between them. The CDR3 spells CASSKQTQGYEQYF. CDR3 nucleotide sequence: TGTGCCAGCAGCAAACAAACACAGGGTTACGAGCAGTACTTC.

CDR3 region: CASLPQGAGYGYTF. The CDR3 bases are TGTGCCAGTCTCCCTCAGGGCGCCGGCTATGGCTACACCTTC. The chain links TRBV28 to TRBJ1-2; possible D gene TRBD1, 5 bases. The CDR3 runs 14 residues. The germline V and J ends were trimmed by 9 bases and 4 bases, with 18 bases remaining between them. Germline V CDR1 and CDR2: MDHEN, SYDVKM.

J is TRBJ1-2 and V is TRBV29-1; 9 nucleotides agree with TRBD1. The germline V gene has CDR1 SQVTM and CDR2 ANQGSEA. V lost 4 bases, J lost 2 bases, and 5 bases stayed unmatched. The CDR3 contains 14 residues. This CDR3 is CSVADRGRNYGYTF. The CDR3 nucleotides read TGCAGCGTTGCCGACAGGGGGAGGAACTATGGCTACACCTTC.

J is TRBJ1-3 and V is TRBV19, with D hard to call. Trimming left V 1 base short and J 0 bases short, with 13 bases between. Germline lookup yields CDR1 LNHDA and CDR2 SQIVND (reference sequence). The CDR3 is made up of 17 amino acids. DNA of the CDR3: TGTGCCAGTAGTATAGCTCCCCTCGGGTCCTCTGGAAACACCATATATTTT. This gives the protein CASSIAPLGSSGNTIYF. Full variable domain (missing parts from reference TRBV19 and TRBJ1-3): DGGITQSPKYLFRKEGQNVTLSCEQNLNHDAMYWYRQDPGQGLRLIYYSQIVNDFQKGDIAEGYSVSREKKESFPLTVTSAQKNPTAFYLCASSIAPLGSSGNTIYFGEGSWLTVV.

The chain employs TRBV2 and TRBJ2-5, with D tentatively TRBD1 (7 bases). The CDR3 sequence is 14 residues long. The germline gives CDR1 SNHLY, CDR2 FYNNEI. Trimming pared 10 bases from V and 9 bases from J, leaving 24 bases between. CDR3 nucleotide sequence: TGTGCCACCGCCCCGGACAGGACCAGGGGGGCCCAGTACTTC. This codes for CATAPDRTRGAQYF.

About this clone: The same CDR3 arises from other DNA sequences in this sample as well. This chain links TRBV5-1 with TRBJ1-3; no clear D gene. The CDR3 loop spans 15 amino acids. Trimming took 3 bases from V and 0 from J, leaving 10 bases between them. From germline, CDR1 is SGHRS and CDR2 YFSETQ. The CDR3 DNA follows: TGCGCCAGCAGCTCCCGAGGATACTCTGGAAACACCATATATTTT. Its protein product is CASSSRGYSGNTIYF.

The chain employs TRBV18 and TRBJ2-5; weak D call: TRBD1 (6 bases). The V gene's germline CDR1 is KGHSH and CDR2 LQKENI. V lost 0 bases and J lost 4, with 12 bases in between. CDR3 length equals 15 residues. CDR3 DNA: TGTGCCAGCTCACCACCGAGCAGGGGTCGAGAGACCCAGTACTTC. Translated: CASSPPSRGRETQYF.

The CDR3 DNA reads as TGTGCTAGCGGCCGAGACACGAACCAAGAGACCCAGTACTTC. It is translated as CASGRDTNQETQYF. The chain carries TRBV7-7 and TRBJ2-5; tentative D call: TRBD2 (6 bases). The CDR3 consists of 14 residues. The germline CDR1 and CDR2 sequences are SSHAT and FNYEAQ (reference sequence).

The J gene is TRBJ1-1, the V gene TRBV18; 7 bases line up with TRBD1. The CDR3 is made up of 16 amino acids. V dropped 1 base and J dropped 0; count of bases not matched to a gene: 5. Germline-derived CDR1 and CDR2 are KGHSH and LQKENI. CDR3 in amino acids: CASSPQDRAMNTEAFF. The CDR3 coding sequence is TGTGCCAGCTCACCACAAGACAGGGCCATGAACACTGAAGCTTTCTTT.

V gene TRBV7-9 combines with J gene TRBJ2-5; D is unclear. Germline CDR1 reads SEHNR; CDR2 reads FQNEAQ (reference sequence). The CDR3 has 14 amino acids. With 2 bases removed from V and 5 bases from J, the gap between germline ends came to 12 bases. In nucleotides, the CDR3 is TGTGCCAGCAGCTTATTGGGCGTCCGGGAGACCCAGTACTTC. As protein: CASSLLGVRETQYF. The whole variable domain, filled in from reference TRBV7-9 and TRBJ2-5, reads DTGVSQNPRHKITKRGQNVTFRCDPISEHNRLYWYRQTLGQGPEFLTYFQNEAQLEKSRLLSDRFSAERPKGSFSTLEIQRTEQGDSAMYLCASSLLGVRETQYFGPGTRLLVL.

The V and J genes are TRBV28 and TRBJ1-2; a weak D match, TRBD1 (6 bases). Trimming took off 4 bases at V and 6 bases at J, with 12 bases between the two ends. The CDR3 spans 13 residues. The germline CDR1 and CDR2 sequences are MDHEN and SYDVKM. In DNA form, the CDR3 reads TGTGCCAGCAGTTACCTCCAGGGGAATGGCTACACCTTC. This encodes CASSYLQGNGYTF.

The chain uses TRBV2 and TRBJ1-6; D might be TRBD1 (5 bases). Germline CDR1 and CDR2: SNHLY and FYNNEI. The CDR3 contains 13 residues. Trimming took off 5 bases at V and 6 bases at J, with 8 bases between the two ends. CDR3 coding DNA: TGTGCCAGCAGTCGACAGCCTAATTCACCCCTCCACTTT. Translation gives CASSRQPNSPLHF.

The V and J genes are TRBV9 and TRBJ2-7; 8 bases line up with TRBD1. V gave up 4 bases and J gave up 4 bases; unmatched junction bases: 10. Germline lookup yields CDR1 SGDLS and CDR2 YYNGEE. CDR3 length equals 15 residues. The chain's CDR3 is CASSPQPDRGYEQYF. CDR3 bases: TGTGCCAGCAGCCCACAACCCGACAGGGGTTACGAGCAGTACTTC.

V usage is TRBV2 and J usage is TRBJ2-7, with D possibly TRBD1 on 6 matching bases. Germline V CDR1 and CDR2: SNHLY, FYNNEI. Trimming took off 6 bases at V and 2 bases at J, with 14 bases between the two ends. CDR3 length: 14 residues. The CDR3 DNA is TGTGCCAGCAGCTTAGCAGGGGCACCCTACGAGCAGTACTTC. It is translated as CASSLAGAPYEQYF.

The chain employs TRBV19 and TRBJ1-5, with D uncertain. CDR3 length: 14 amino acids. Looked up from germline, CDR1 is LNHDA and CDR2 is SQIVND (reference sequence). V gave up 6 bases and J gave up 3 bases, with 12 bases separating them. CDR3 DNA sequence: TGTGCCAGTAGGAGGGCCGATTACAATCAGCCCCAGCATTTT. This encodes CASRRADYNQPQHF.

The V gene is TRBV6-6, the J gene TRBJ2-5; D remains unclear. Germline V gene data show CDR1 as MNHNY and CDR2 as SVGAGI (reference sequence). The V gene lost 2 bases and the J gene lost 2 bases, with 6 bases spanning the gap. This CDR3 has 13 amino acids. The chain's CDR3 is CASSYGGQETQYF. CDR3 nucleotide sequence: TGTGCCAGCAGTTACGGCGGACAAGAGACCCAGTACTTC.

In its sample, this clone was seen once. V is TRBV5-1 and J is TRBJ1-1; TRBD1 agrees at 7 bases. The CDR3 extends over 15 amino acids. Germline CDR1 is SGHRS and CDR2 is YFSETQ. J gave up 4 bases and V 7 bases, and 13 bases lay outside the gene matches. The CDR3 here is CASAGSQGRATEAFF. In DNA, the CDR3 is TGCGCCAGCGCCGGCTCACAGGGGCGGGCCACTGAAGCTTTCTTT.

The V gene is TRBV11-2, the J gene TRBJ2-7; D gene unclear. The CDR3 totals 13 residues. V was pared by 5 bases and J by 3 bases, with 11 bases between. Germline V CDR1 and CDR2: SGHAT, FQNNGV. CDR3 region: CASSPNSYYEQYV. In nucleotides, the CDR3 is TGTGCCAGCAGCCCCAACAGCTACTACGAGCAGTACGTC.

This chain joins TRBV7-9 and TRBJ1-1; no reliable D call. Between the trimmed V and J ends, which lost 1 base and 8 bases, there was a span of 14 bases. The length of the CDR3 is 14 residues. The germline V gene has CDR1 SEHNR and CDR2 FQNEAQ (reference sequence). The CDR3 DNA reads as TGTGCCAGCAGCTTAGATCGGGTGGCGGGAGAAGCTTTCTTT. Its translation: CASSLDRVAGEAFF.

V and J are TRBV24-1 and TRBJ2-2, with TRBD2 matching 7 bases. The CDR3 totals 16 residues. In germline, CDR1 is KGHDR, CDR2 SFDVKD. V dropped 3 bases and J dropped 6; count of bases not matched to a gene: 9. The CDR3 spells CATSDRTRKLSGELFF. As DNA, the CDR3 is TGTGCCACCAGTGATCGGACTAGGAAGTTGTCCGGGGAGCTGTTTTTT.

The genes are TRBV2 and TRBJ1-5, with D uncertain. Germline CDR1 reads SNHLY; CDR2 reads FYNNEI. Trimming removed 2 bases from V and 4 bases from J, with 9 bases in between. CDR3 length equals 14 residues. CDR3 bases: TGTGCCAGCAGTGAACTTGCCCTAAATCAGCCCCAGCATTTT. It codes for CASSELALNQPQHF.

This chain connects TRBV18 to TRBJ1-6, with a weak D call TRBD1 (6 bases). The CDR3 has 15 amino acids. In germline, CDR1 is KGHSH, CDR2 LQKENI. V lost 0 bases, J lost 9 bases, and 12 bases lay in between. CDR3 in amino acids: CASSPPDSVGSPLHF. As DNA, the CDR3 is TGTGCCAGCTCACCACCGGACAGCGTGGGTTCACCCCTCCACTTT.

The count of this clone is one. The V and J genes are TRBV9 and TRBJ2-2; D call uncertain. CDR1 is SGDLS and CDR2 is YYNGEE in the germline V gene. The germline V and J ends were trimmed by 0 bases and 0 bases, with 12 bases remaining between them. The CDR3 loop spans 17 amino acids. CDR3 region: CASSVVPETTNTGELFF. The CDR3 DNA reads as TGTGCCAGCAGCGTAGTACCGGAGACGACGAACACCGGGGAGCTGTTTTTT.

The gene calls are TRBV7-2 and TRBJ2-1; TRBD2 matches at 7 bases. Losses at the gene ends were 5 bases for V and 7 bases for J; bases not matched to a gene: 23. The CDR3 sequence is 19 residues long. In germline, CDR1 is SGHTA, CDR2 FQGNSA. The CDR3 DNA follows: TGTGCCAGCAGCAGACAGATTAGCGGGTGGGACCTTATTAGGAATGAGCAGTTCTTC. This codes for CASSRQISGWDLIRNEQFF. The full variable domain, rest sourced from reference TRBV7-2 and TRBJ2-1, is GAGVSQSPSNKVTEKGKDVELRCDPISGHTALYWYRQSLGQGLEFLIYFQGNSAPDKSGLPSDRFSAERTGGSVSTLTIQRTQQEDSAVYLCASSRQISGWDLIRNEQFFGPGTRLTVL.

This rearrangement joins TRBV7-2 to TRBJ2-3, with TRBD1 identical over 7 bases. This CDR3 has 17 amino acids. CDR1 and CDR2 (germline): SGHTA, FQGNSA. Unmatched junction bases numbered 7, after V lost 0 bases and J lost 1 base. CDR3 in DNA: TGTGCCAGCAGCTTAGCCCCACAGGGGCGACGCACAGATACGCAGTATTTT. Its translation is CASSLAPQGRRTDTQYF.

The chain couples TRBV5-6 to TRBJ2-2; D unresolved. V lost 0 bases and J lost 1, with 10 bases in between. Germline values: CDR1 SGHDT, CDR2 YYEEEE. The CDR3 contains 16 residues. The chain's CDR3 is CASSLVPRVNTGELFF. For the CDR3, the DNA is TGTGCCAGCAGCTTGGTTCCGAGAGTGAACACCGGGGAGCTGTTTTTT. Full variable domain (remainder filled in from reference TRBV5-6 and TRBJ2-2): DAGVTQSPTHLIKTRGQQVTLRCSPKSGHDTVSWYQQALGQGPQFIFQYYEEEERQRGNFPDRFSGHQFPNYSSELNVNALLLGDSALYLCASSLVPRVNTGELFFGEGSRLTVL.

The chain carries TRBV2 and TRBJ1-1, with 9 bases lining up with TRBD1. The germline gives CDR1 SNHLY, CDR2 FYNNEI. The CDR3 covers 14 residues. V lost 4 bases, J lost 7 bases, and 7 bases stayed unmatched. The CDR3 protein is CASSVRDRVSEAFF. The CDR3 nucleotides are TGTGCCAGCAGTGTCCGGGACAGGGTCAGTGAAGCTTTCTTT.

The table lists this clone with a count of one. The J gene is TRBJ2-5, the V gene TRBV7-8; D call uncertain. The germline V and J ends were trimmed by 6 bases and 5 bases, with 16 bases remaining between them. This CDR3 is built from 14 residues. Germline V lookup: CDR1 SGHVS, CDR2 FQNEAQ. The CDR3 reads CASRIAGVDETQYF. The CDR3 DNA sequence: TGTGCCAGCAGGATAGCCGGAGTAGACGAGACCCAGTACTTC.

This clone showed up just once. The J gene is TRBJ2-3, the V gene TRBV9, with a weak D call TRBD2 (5 bases). CDR3 size: 15 residues. Germline CDR1 reads SGDLS; CDR2 reads YYNGEE. Trimming removed 0 bases from V and 2 bases from J, with 10 bases in between. The CDR3 region is CASSVGLRHTDTQYF. Here the CDR3 DNA reads TGTGCCAGCAGCGTAGGACTACGACACACAGATACGCAGTATTTT.